These 15 T cell receptor beta chains were sequenced from one sample in a study of a mutant IDH1 vaccine in newly diagnosed glioma. Time point described: week 5, during vaccination. Doses of 300 ug of mutant IDH1 20-mer peptide were given with topical imiquimod. Data came from immunoSEQ multiplex PCR; TCRdb stores just in-frame clones and leaves some out. The sample carries around 36,000 clones, 80% to 95% recorded once. Their recognized antigens are unknown. Here the sequenced sample was PBMCs, taken from a glioma patient whose treatment included an IDH1 peptide vaccine. The receptors stem from a man between 45 and 60 years old with glioma.

CDR3 loop: CASRGHYEQYF. Written as DNA, the CDR3 is TGTGCCAGCCGGGGGCATTACGAGCAGTACTTC. The rearrangement joins TRBV5-8 to TRBJ2-7; D may be TRBD1 or TRBD2 (6 bases each). The germline V gene has CDR1 SGHTS and CDR2 YDEGEE. V was trimmed by 7 bases and J by 4 bases, leaving 9 bases between them. The CDR3 extends over 11 amino acids.

This clone appeared once. This chain joins TRBV25-1 and TRBJ2-7; 8 bases map to TRBD1. After removal of 1 base from V and 4 bases from J, the junction contained 6 bases not matched to a gene. This CDR3 contains 15 residues. Per germline, CDR1 MGHDK and CDR2 SYGVNS. CDR3 nucleotide sequence: TGTGCCAGCAGTGAATCCGGGACAGGATTATACGAGCAGTACTTC. Residues: CASSESGTGLYEQYF.

This chain links TRBV12-1 with TRBJ1-5; the D call in the table, TRBD1, was not verified against the DNA. TRBV12-1 is a listed pseudogene. The length of the CDR3 is 18 residues. DNA for the CDR3: TGTGCCAGCAGCTTTGAGGTCAGGCGCCGGTCCTTCAATCAGCCCCAGCATTTT. As protein: CASSFEVRRRSFNQPQHF.

The V and J genes are TRBV19 and TRBJ1-1; TRBD1 might be the D (6 bases). The CDR3 is made up of 16 amino acids. V gave up 2 bases and J gave up 1 base, with 14 bases separating them. Germline V gene data show CDR1 as LNHDA and CDR2 as SQIVND (reference sequence). The chain's CDR3 is CASSIIQGRANTEAFF. Here the CDR3 DNA reads TGTGCCAGTAGTATAATCCAGGGGAGGGCGAACACTGAAGCTTTCTTT.

The chain employs TRBV10-3 and TRBJ2-3, with 9 positions matching TRBD2. The length of the CDR3 is 14 residues. With 8 bases clipped from V and 6 bases from J, the junction kept 9 bases outside the gene matches. The germline gives CDR1 ENHRY, CDR2 SYGVKD. Here the CDR3 reads CAIAPRGGEDTQYF. In DNA form, the CDR3 reads TGTGCCATCGCACCGCGGGGGGGCGAGGATACGCAGTATTTT.

The chain links TRBV27 to TRBJ2-7, with 7 bases that match TRBD2. Unmatched junction bases numbered 4, after V lost 0 bases and J lost 2 bases. The CDR3 runs to 15 residues. The germline CDR1 and CDR2 sequences are MNHEY and SMNVEV (reference sequence). CDR3 coding DNA: TGTGCCAGCAGTTTATCGTACGGGGGGACCTACGAGCAGTACTTC. Translated, it gives CASSLSYGGTYEQYF.

The CDR3 DNA sequence: TGCAGCGTTGAAGTCCTAGCGGGAGCGGGTTGGGGCACAGATACGCAGTATTTT. Its protein product is CSVEVLAGAGWGTDTQYF. The chain uses TRBV29-1 and TRBJ2-3; 10 bases line up with TRBD2. Losses at the gene ends were 1 base for V and 1 base for J; bases not matched to a gene: 11. CDR1 is SQVTM, CDR2 ANQGSEA, per germline. The length of the CDR3 is 18 residues.

The chain joins TRBV30 to TRBJ2-3, with 7 nucleotides matching TRBD2. Losses at the gene ends were 2 bases for V and 0 bases for J; bases not matched to a gene: 5. The CDR3 is 15 amino acids. Germline CDR1 reads GTSNPN; CDR2 reads SVGIG (reference sequence). Here the CDR3 reads CAWSRGDGSTDTQYF. The CDR3 region has the DNA TGTGCCTGGAGTCGGGGGGACGGGAGCACAGATACGCAGTATTTT.

This clone was observed once. The gene calls are TRBV7-2 and TRBJ2-5, with 13 bases that match TRBD2. V gave up 4 bases and J gave up 3 bases; unmatched junction bases: 8. Germline loops: CDR1 SGHTA, CDR2 FQGNSA. The CDR3 is made up of 17 amino acids. The CDR3, as DNA: TGTGCCAGCAGCTCCCGGACTAGCGGGGGCGGTAAAGAGACCCAGTACTTC. Amino acid sequence: CASSSRTSGGGKETQYF.

The V and J genes are TRBV12-2 and TRBJ2-7; the D call of TRBD1 is as the table states it, not checked on the DNA. TRBV12-2 is classified as a pseudogene. The CDR3 is made up of 16 amino acids. CDR3 bases: TGTGCAAGTCGCATCAGACAGGGGGCGTTTTCCTACGAGCAGTACTTC. Its translation is CASRIRQGAFSYEQYF.

This clone was seen once. This rearrangement joins TRBV5-4 to TRBJ1-3; 12 bases fit TRBD1. Germline loops: CDR1 SGHNT, CDR2 YYREEE (reference sequence). The CDR3 is 18 residues long. V lost 0 bases and J lost 0; bases outside the gene matches: 4. CDR3 nucleotide sequence: TGTGCCAGCAGCTTGGGGGGGACAGGGGGCACCTCTGGAAACACCATATATTTT. This sequence encodes CASSLGGTGGTSGNTIYF.

This clone was seen once. The chain carries TRBV6-1 and TRBJ2-5, with D perhaps TRBD1 (5 bases). The germline V gene has CDR1 MNHNS and CDR2 SASEGT. Trimming removed 1 base at V and 5 bases at J, with 14 bases between. The CDR3 spans 15 residues. The CDR3 reads CASSEGTLQVETQYF. The DNA for the CDR3 is TGTGCCAGCAGTGAAGGGACACTCCAAGTGGAGACCCAGTACTTC.

J is TRBJ1-4 and V is TRBV4-2; 9 nucleotides align to TRBD1. This CDR3 region has 16 residues. The V segment lost 0 bases and the J segment 4 bases; nucleotides outside the gene matches: 3. The germline gives CDR1 LGHNA, CDR2 YNFKEQ. CDR3 nucleotides: TGTGCCAGCAGCCAAGATGAGGGACAGGGTAATGAAAAACTGTTTTTT. It encodes CASSQDEGQGNEKLFF.

The V and J genes are TRBV29-1 and TRBJ1-2, with 10 positions matching TRBD1. Germline loops: CDR1 SQVTM, CDR2 ANQGSEA. J was trimmed by 7 bases and V by 8 bases; bases with no gene match: 7. The CDR3 is 12 amino acids. The CDR3 DNA reads TGCAGCACCGACAGGGGGCTTAGTGGCTACACCTTC. This translates into CSTDRGLSGYTF.

The rearrangement joins TRBV5-1 to TRBJ2-5; 9 bases match TRBD1. The junction had 4 bases not matched to a gene; V was cut back by 4 bases and J by 0 bases. The CDR3 spans 15 residues. The germline V gene encodes CDR1 SGHRS and CDR2 YFSETQ. The CDR3 DNA is TGCGCCAGCAGCCTGGGGACAGGGAACCAAGAGACCCAGTACTTC. Translation gives CASSLGTGNQETQYF.